In its sample, the clone carrying this T cell receptor beta chain was seen many times. This record comes from a study of early T cells in non-severe SARS-CoV-2 infection. Trimming took 5 bases from V and 7 from J; bases not matched to a gene: 7. The germline V gene encodes CDR1 MNHEY and CDR2 SVGAGI. The CDR3 sequence is 13 residues long. Molecules of cDNA were individually given unique molecular identifiers that were attached to them. TCRdb reanalysed the 5' RACE reads using MiXCR and keeps one entry per CDR3 protein. The sample carries around 40,000 distinct CDR3 sequences, approximately 6.6% recorded once.

Sequenced material: whole blood, taken at baseline. The receptor comes from an adult who was a healthcare worker with PCR-confirmed SARS-CoV-2 infection or an uninfected control (not recorded which). The chain recombines TRBV6-5 with TRBJ1-2; 7 nucleotides align to TRBD1. As DNA, the CDR3 is TGTGCCAGCAGTATAGACAGGGAAGGTGGCTACACCTTC. Its translation is CASSIDREGGYTF.